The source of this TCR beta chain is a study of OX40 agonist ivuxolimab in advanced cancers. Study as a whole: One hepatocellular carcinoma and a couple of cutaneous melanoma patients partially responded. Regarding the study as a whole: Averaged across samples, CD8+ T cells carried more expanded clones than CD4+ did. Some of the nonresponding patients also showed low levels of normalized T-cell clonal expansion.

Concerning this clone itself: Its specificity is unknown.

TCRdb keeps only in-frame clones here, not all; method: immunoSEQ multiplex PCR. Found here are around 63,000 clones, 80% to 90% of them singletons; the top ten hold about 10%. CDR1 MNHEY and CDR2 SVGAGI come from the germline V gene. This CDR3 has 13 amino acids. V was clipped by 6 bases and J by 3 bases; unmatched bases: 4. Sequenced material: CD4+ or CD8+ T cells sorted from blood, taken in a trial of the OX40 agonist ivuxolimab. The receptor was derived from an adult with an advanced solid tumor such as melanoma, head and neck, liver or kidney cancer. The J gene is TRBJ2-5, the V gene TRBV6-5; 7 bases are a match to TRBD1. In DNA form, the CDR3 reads TGTGCCAGCAGACTTACAGGGGAAGAGACCCAGTACTTC. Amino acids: CASRLTGEETQYF.